This TCR beta chain was identified in a study of CD8+ T cells in alopecia areata. Study observations and caveats: Under tofacitinib, fewer expanded CD8+ clones appeared among the top 100 scalp clones. A great number of expanded lesional clones endured in scalp and blood during tofacitinib. Lesional scalp, notably in alopecia totalis/universalis, had clonality above that of normal scalp.

Germline V lookup: CDR1 MNHEY, CDR2 SMNVEV (reference sequence). Trimming took off 6 bases at V and 10 bases at J, with 13 bases between the two ends. CDR3 length: 13 amino acids. RNA extraction and reverse transcription yielded cDNA as sequencing template. Assay: immunoSEQ multiplex PCR; the TCRdb copy retains only in-frame clones and omits some. The table shows approximately 210,000 clones, with around 66% occurring only once. Treatment noted: oral pan-JAK inhibitor, 5-10 mg twice daily. About this clone itself: No antigen is known for it.

This sequence originates from a human donor with alopecia areata. The input for sequencing was CD4+ T cells sorted from blood, taken at week 44, from a patient treated with tofacitinib. The J gene is TRBJ1-6, the V gene TRBV27; D perhaps matches TRBD1 (6 bases). CDR3: CASSPQGGSPLHF. The CDR3 coding sequence is TGTGCCAGCAGCCCCCAAGGGGGGTCACCCCTCCACTTT.